This is a list of T cell receptor beta chains from one sample in a study of patients and donors after allogeneic stem cell transplantation. TCRdb called the RT-PCR reads again in MiXCR, with one record for every CDR3 protein. The table includes more than 150,000 distinct CDR3 sequences, around 41% detected once. Material: blood, either unsorted or a sorted T cell fraction (not recorded which). All receptors come from a human donor who was either an allogeneic HSCT recipient or a stem cell or donor lymphocyte infusion donor (not recorded which). It is not recorded whose cells these are; they may come from a transplant donor. CDR3s include the opening cysteine and the closing phenylalanine or tryptophan. A D gene is named only where the DNA matches it firmly. The size field is filled for only some rows; it gives once, few, many or a size class.

clone_size	j_call	d_call	v_call	cdr3_nt	cdr3_aa
few	TRBJ2-1	TRBD2	TRBV5-1	TGCGCCAGCAAACCGACTAGCGGGAGGTCGAATGAGCAGTTCTTC	CASKPTSGRSNEQFF
.	TRBJ2-4	TRBD2	TRBV12-3/TRBV12-4	TGTGCCAGCATGCCGGGACTAGCGGGACTGAACATTCAGTACTTC	CASMPGLAGLNIQYF
.	TRBJ2-3	.	TRBV4-3	TGCGCCAGCAGCCAAGAGGGTCGAAGCTCAGATACGCAGTATTTT	CASSQEGRSSDTQYF
once	TRBJ1-2	.	TRBV6-6	TGTGCCAGCAGCTACAGGGAACCTACTAACTATGGCTACACCTTC	CASSYREPTNYGYTF
few	TRBJ2-1	.	TRBV6-6	TGTGCCAGCACCCTCTACAGAGGGATGTCCAATGAGCAGTTCTTC	CASTLYRGMSNEQFF
.	TRBJ1-1	TRBD1	TRBV6-6	TGTGCCAGCACCTGGGACAGGGCGAACACTGAAGCTTTCTTT	CASTWDRANTEAFF
few	TRBJ2-1	.	TRBV2	TGTGCCAGCAGTGAAGTAGTCGGCAATGAGCAGTTCTTC	CASSEVVGNEQFF
few	TRBJ1-2	.	TRBV4-3	TGCGCCAGCAGCCAAGAAATGGGGTTAACGGAGGGCTACACCTTC	CASSQEMGLTEGYTF
.	TRBJ2-1	.	TRBV5-1	TGCGCCAGCAGCAGGGGGTTAAATGAGCAGTTCTTC	CASSRGLNEQFF
.	TRBJ1-2	TRBD1	TRBV2	TGTGCCAGCAGCCCCACAGGGGGCATAGGATCTAACTATGGCTACACCTTC	CASSPTGGIGSNYGYTF
.	TRBJ2-6	.	TRBV12-3/TRBV12-4	TGTGCCACTTTGTCCCGCGGGGCCAACGTCCTGACTTTC	CATLSRGANVLTF
.	TRBJ1-3	.	TRBV5-6	TGTGCCAGCAGTCAACCTGGCGGTGCGGTGGGCACCATATATTTT	CASSQPGGAVGTIYF
few	TRBJ2-7	TRBD1	TRBV29-1	TGCAGCGGGACAGGGAGGCACGAGCAGTACTTC	CSGTGRHEQYF
.	TRBJ2-1	TRBD2	TRBV4-2	TGTGCCAGCAGCCTTAAGCGGGAGGGGTCTTCAGGAAATGAGCAGTTCTTC	CASSLKREGSSGNEQFF
.	TRBJ2-1	.	TRBV28	TGTGCCAGCAGTTTGGGTGGTATTAGGTTTGAGCAGTTCTTC	CASSLGGIRFEQFF
.	TRBJ2-7	.	TRBV5-1	TGCGCCAGCAGCTTGGAGGGACTGCCGTCCTACGAGCAGTACTTC	CASSLEGLPSYEQYF
once	TRBJ2-3	TRBD2	TRBV9	TGTGCCAGCAGCGTAGTAGCGGGAGGGTTAGATACGCAGTATTTT	CASSVVAGGLDTQYF
few	TRBJ1-2	.	TRBV29-1	TGCAGCGCACAAACTCGGACGGGTGGCTACACCTTC	CSAQTRTGGYTF
few	TRBJ1-1	.	TRBV6-6	TGTGCCAGCAGAGGGGGGTCGGGATCCACTGAAGCTTTCTTT	CASRGGSGSTEAFF
.	TRBJ1-1	TRBD1	TRBV30	TGTGCCTGGAGTTTCGGACAGGGGACGAACACTGAAGCTTTCTTT	CAWSFGQGTNTEAFF
.	TRBJ1-1	.	TRBV11-2	TGTGCCAGCAGCGCCCCCGTCGCAGGGGAGAACACTGAAGCTTTCTTT	CASSAPVAGENTEAFF
once	TRBJ1-5	.	TRBV20-1	TGCAGTGCTAGTCTCAGTTATAGCAATCAGCCCCAGCATTTT	CSASLSYSNQPQHF
once	TRBJ1-2	.	TRBV27	TGTGCCAGCAGTTTCGGACACGACTATGGCTACACCTTC	CASSFGHDYGYTF
many	TRBJ1-1	.	TRBV29-1	TGCAGCGTTGACCACCGGGACTCAGGAGATGAAGCTTTCTTT	CSVDHRDSGDEAFF
.	TRBJ1-2	.	TRBV18	TGTGCCAGCTCCGCTCCTATGAGGGGCGCCTATGGCTACACCTTC	CASSAPMRGAYGYTF
.	TRBJ1-1	.	TRBV29-1	TGCAGCGTTGAAAGGCCCCCCGCGGCTTTCTTT	CSVERPPAAFF
.	TRBJ1-5	.	TRBV27	TGTGCCAGCAGTTGGACTAGCAATCAGCCCCAGCATTTT	CASSWTSNQPQHF
.	TRBJ2-1	.	TRBV12-3/TRBV12-4	TGTGCCAGCCACCGTAGCGAGACCCCCGGTGAGCAGTTCTTC	CASHRSETPGEQFF
.	TRBJ1-5	.	TRBV20-1	TGCAGTGCTAGGCGAGGGCCTCCTAACGGTCAGCCCCAGCATTTT	CSARRGPPNGQPQHF
few	TRBJ1-1	.	TRBV12-3/TRBV12-4	TGTGCCAGCAGCAACCTGGCCCCTACAGGGTACACTGAAGCTTTCTTT	CASSNLAPTGYTEAFF
.	TRBJ2-7	TRBD2	TRBV4-1	TGCGCCAGCAGCCCAGCGGGGCAGTCCTACGAGCAGTACTTC	CASSPAGQSYEQYF
.	TRBJ1-4	.	TRBV7-2	TGTGCCAGCAGCTTAGATCGCTGGGCAGGACCTGAAAAACTGTTTTTT	CASSLDRWAGPEKLFF
.	TRBJ1-1	.	TRBV12-3/TRBV12-4	TGTGCCAGCAGTTTTATAAGGGGCAGTGAAGCTTTCTTT	CASSFIRGSEAFF
.	TRBJ1-1	.	TRBV29-1	TGCAGCGTTGGTCGACAGATTGAAGCTTTCTTT	CSVGRQIEAFF
.	TRBJ1-5	.	TRBV21-1	TGTGCCAGCAGGAACCCAGGGCAGTCAATCGACCAGCATTTT	CASRNPGQSIDQHF
.	TRBJ2-5	.	TRBV5-1	TGCGCCAGCAGCTTCGACAGCCTCCAAGAGACCCAGTACTTC	CASSFDSLQETQYF
.	TRBJ1-1	TRBD1	TRBV20-1	TGCAGTGCTAGAGATCCGAGGACAGGGTCTCTCGCTGAAGCTTTCTTT	CSARDPRTGSLAEAFF
few	TRBJ1-4	.	TRBV4-1	TGCGCCAGCAGCCACGGAGCCCTCGAAGAAAAACTGTTTTTT	CASSHGALEEKLFF
.	TRBJ2-7	TRBD2	TRBV12-3/TRBV12-4	TGTGCCAGCAGGACCTGGGAGGGGCCCTCCTACGAGCAGTACTTC	CASRTWEGPSYEQYF
few	TRBJ1-1	.	TRBV7-3	TGTGCCAGCAGCTTAATTGGGGGGGCTGAAGCTTTCTTT	CASSLIGGAEAFF
.	TRBJ2-1	.	TRBV24-1	TGTGCCACCCAAAGAGTTGGAGGACAGTACAATGAGCAGTTCTTC	CATQRVGGQYNEQFF
few	TRBJ1-4	TRBD1	TRBV4-2	TGTGCCAGCAGCCAAGCGGGACAGGGATGGACTAATGAAAAACTGTTTTTT	CASSQAGQGWTNEKLFF
once	TRBJ1-1	TRBD1	TRBV9	TGTGCCAGCAGCCCCCGACAGGGACGGGGCTTGGCTGAAGCTTTCTTT	CASSPRQGRGLAEAFF
.	TRBJ2-3	TRBD2	TRBV7-2	TGTGCCAGCAGCTTCAGCGGGAGGTTTGTCACAGATACGCAGTATTTT	CASSFSGRFVTDTQYF
.	TRBJ2-3	.	TRBV3-2	TGTGCCAGCAGGTACGGCGGGGTTAGCACAGATACGCAGTATTTT	CASRYGGVSTDTQYF
.	TRBJ2-7	.	TRBV4-3	TGCGCCAGCAGCCAAGGTACGGGACGTTACGAGCAGTACTTC	CASSQGTGRYEQYF
few	TRBJ1-6	.	TRBV5-1	TGCGCCAGCAGCCAACTTAGCTCCTATAATTCACCCCTCCACTTT	CASSQLSSYNSPLHF
.	TRBJ2-1	.	TRBV6-5	TGTGCCAGCGGAGACTGGGGGACCAGCTCCTACAATGAGCAGTTCTTC	CASGDWGTSSYNEQFF
.	TRBJ1-1	.	TRBV29-1	TGCAGCGTTGTTCCCGTTGAAGCTTTCTTT	CSVVPVEAFF
.	TRBJ1-1	.	TRBV20-1	TGCAGCGCCCTGAGGGGGTCGTCTGAAGTTTTCTTT	CSALRGSSEVFF
.	TRBJ2-1	.	TRBV7-9	TGTGCCAGCAGCTTACGTGAGGATGAGCAGTTCTTC	CASSLREDEQFF
.	TRBJ2-7	TRBD2	TRBV20-1	TGCAGTGCTAGATCCGGGACTAGCGGGCTCTACGAGCAGTACTTC	CSARSGTSGLYEQYF